A single sample gave rise to the 27 T cell receptor beta chains below, sequenced in a study of cytomegalovirus exposure and HLA in healthy donors. Repertoires were generated with immunoSEQ multiplex PCR, while TCRdb's copy carries only in-frame clones and drops some. The sample holds some 170,000 clones; over 80% are singletons and the top ten take approximately 2.3%. Sequencing was performed on PBMCs. The receptors were sampled from a man aged 30-40 years in good health and CMV-seropositive.

This clone was found once. The chain is built from TRBV11-3 and TRBJ1-5; 9 nucleotides match TRBD1. The CDR3 has 17 amino acids. Germline loops: CDR1 SGHNT, CDR2 YENEEA. V shed 1 base, J shed 0 bases, and the junction held 4 bases outside the gene matches. The CDR3 DNA sequence: TGTGCCAGCAGCTTAGGAGGGACAGGGCATAGCAATCAGCCCCAGCATTTT. This codes for CASSLGGTGHSNQPQHF.

The chain has TRBV7-9 and TRBJ1-1; 10 positions agree with TRBD1. Germline V gene sequence: CDR1 SEHNR, CDR2 FQNEAQ (reference sequence). The CDR3 consists of 15 residues. With 4 bases clipped from V and 6 bases from J, the junction kept 8 bases outside the gene matches. Written as DNA, the CDR3 is TGTGCCAGCAGCTCCCGGGACAGGGGAATCCCTGAAGCTTTCTTT. Protein product: CASSSRDRGIPEAFF.

The rearrangement uses TRBV7-8 and TRBJ2-1, with 10 bases aligning to TRBD2. CDR3 length: 15 amino acids. Germline V gives CDR1 SGHVS, CDR2 FQNEAQ. Trimming removed 2 bases from V and 9 bases from J; junction bases left unmatched: 7. As DNA, the CDR3 is TGTGCCAGCAGCTTAATGGAGCGGGGGGGCCGTGAGCAGTTCTTC. It specifies CASSLMERGGREQFF.

The chain carries TRBV29-1 and TRBJ2-7, with D perhaps TRBD2 (6 bases). V lost 5 bases and J lost 2, with 22 bases in between. CDR3 length equals 16 residues. CDR1 and CDR2 (germline): SQVTM, ANQGSEA. The CDR3 nucleotides are TGCAGCGTTTACCTTGCGGGGACGTTATTAACCTACGAGCAGTACTTC. The encoded protein is CSVYLAGTLLTYEQYF.

The rearrangement links TRBV9 to TRBJ2-7, with TRBD1 identical over 8 bases. V lost 5 bases to trimming and J lost 6 bases; unmatched junction nucleotides: 19. This CDR3 comprises 17 residues. Germline V gives CDR1 SGDLS, CDR2 YYNGEE. The CDR3 DNA reads TGTGCCAGCAGTCAGAGGGGATCCGGGACAGGAATCTCCGAGCAGTACTTC. This codes for CASSQRGSGTGISEQYF.

The chain recombines TRBV5-1 with TRBJ1-1; D uncertain. The CDR3 covers 15 residues. Trimming took 1 base from V and 3 from J, leaving 13 bases between them. Germline V gives CDR1 SGHRS, CDR2 YFSETQ. CDR3 protein: CASSLRRGADTEAFF. CDR3 bases: TGCGCCAGCAGCTTGCGTCGGGGAGCGGACACTGAAGCTTTCTTT.

The J gene is TRBJ2-1, the V gene TRBV7-8, with D perhaps matching TRBD1 (5 bases). Deletions cut 2 bases from V and 0 bases from J, with 14 bases between. CDR3 size: 17 residues. Germline V gives CDR1 SGHVS, CDR2 FQNEAQ. The CDR3 DNA sequence: TGTGCCAGCAGCTTATTCGCGACAGCTACCTCCTACAATGAGCAGTTCTTC. Its protein product is CASSLFATATSYNEQFF.

J is TRBJ2-5 and V is TRBV5-6; no definite D call. CDR3 length: 13 amino acids. Trimming removed 4 bases from V and 1 base from J, with 8 bases in between. In germline, CDR1 is SGHDT, CDR2 YYEEEE. The CDR3 loop is CASSPPLQETQYF. The DNA for the CDR3 is TGTGCCAGCAGCCCCCCACTCCAAGAGACCCAGTACTTC.

Turning to this clone: This sample also contains other DNA sequences that code for the same CDR3. The V and J genes are TRBV7-3 and TRBJ1-6, with D hard to call. The V gene lost 4 bases and the J gene lost 5 bases, with 6 bases spanning the gap. Germline CDR1 is SGHTA and CDR2 is FQGTGA. This CDR3 region has 13 residues. The CDR3 region has the DNA TGTGCCAGCAGCTCACAGAATAATTCACCCCTCCACTTT. Amino acids: CASSSQNNSPLHF.

This CDR3 reads CASSPEKGRGGSPYEQYF. DNA of the CDR3: TGTGCCAGCAGCCCTGAGAAGGGGCGGGGGGGGAGCCCCTACGAGCAGTACTTC. The chain is built from TRBV5-4 and TRBJ2-7, with TRBD2 matching over 9 bases. Losses at the gene ends were 4 bases for V and 2 bases for J; bases not matched to a gene: 16. The CDR3 spans 18 residues. Germline CDR1 and CDR2: SGHNT and YYREEE (reference sequence). The full variable domain, completed using reference TRBV5-4 and TRBJ2-7, is ETGVTQSPTHLIKTRGQQVTLRCSSQSGHNTVSWYQQALGQGPQFIFQYYREEENGRGNFPPRFSGLQFPNYSSELNVNALELDDSALYLCASSPEKGRGGSPYEQYFGPGTRLTVT.

This chain joins TRBV5-4 and TRBJ2-1, with 15 nucleotides matching TRBD2. Germline V lookup: CDR1 SGHNT, CDR2 YYREEE (reference sequence). The V segment lost 4 bases and the J segment 9 bases; nucleotides outside the gene matches: 11. The CDR3 runs to 17 residues. The CDR3 DNA sequence: TGTGCCAGCAGCCCTCTCCGGACTAGCGGGGGGGCAGGTGAGCAGTTCTTC. This translates into CASSPLRTSGGAGEQFF. Drawing the rest from reference TRBV5-4 and TRBJ2-1, the complete variable domain is ETGVTQSPTHLIKTRGQQVTLRCSSQSGHNTVSWYQQALGQGPQFIFQYYREEENGRGNFPPRFSGLQFPNYSSELNVNALELDDSALYLCASSPLRTSGGAGEQFFGPGTRLTVL.

The rearrangement joins TRBV10-3 to TRBJ2-7, with D possibly matching TRBD2 (7 bases). Germline values: CDR1 ENHRY, CDR2 SYGVKD. V was trimmed by 4 bases and J by 4 bases, leaving 23 bases between them. The CDR3 runs to 17 residues. The CDR3 DNA sequence: TGTGCCATCAGTGGGTCAATCAACAGCGGGGACAAATACGAGCAGTACTTC. Its translation is CAISGSINSGDKYEQYF.

The sample holds a few counts of this clone. At one of its ends the junction is not consistent with the germline gene, which may arise from a read error. The genes are TRBV7-7 and TRBJ2-1; 11 nucleotides match TRBD2. The CDR3 spans 15 residues. CDR1 and CDR2 (germline): SSHAT, FNYEAQ (reference sequence). DNA of the CDR3: TGTGCTAGCAGCGCCGGGACTAGCGGATCTCCCGAGCAGTTCTTC. Amino acids: CASSAGTSGSPEQFF.

The chain links TRBV9 to TRBJ1-6; 7 bases fit TRBD1. The V and J ends lost 1 base and 5 bases, in that order; junction bases with no gene match: 3. The CDR3 loop spans 15 amino acids. From germline, CDR1 is SGDLS and CDR2 YYNGEE. In nucleotides, the CDR3 is TGTGCCAGCAGCGTAACAGGACAGGATAATTCACCCCTCCACTTT. As protein: CASSVTGQDNSPLHF.

This rearrangement joins TRBV7-2 to TRBJ2-5, with D possibly being TRBD1 (7 bases). The germline gives CDR1 SGHTA, CDR2 FQGNSA. The CDR3 covers 13 residues. V lost 5 bases to trimming and J lost 4 bases, with 11 bases between them. CDR3: CASSQGGRETQYF. The CDR3 region has the DNA TGTGCCAGCAGCCAGGGGGGTCGAGAGACCCAGTACTTC.

This sequence joins TRBV7-2 and TRBJ2-5; D may be TRBD2 (7 bases). Germline V gene lookup returns CDR1 SGHTA and CDR2 FQGNSA. The CDR3 consists of 15 residues. The V gene lost 1 base and the J gene lost 2 bases, with 11 bases spanning the gap. DNA for the CDR3: TGTGCCAGCAGCTTAGAGGCGGGGGCGCAAGAGACCCAGTACTTC. This sequence encodes CASSLEAGAQETQYF. The whole variable domain, remainder taken from reference TRBV7-2 and TRBJ2-5, is GAGVSQSPSNKVTEKGKDVELRCDPISGHTALYWYRQSLGQGLEFLIYFQGNSAPDKSGLPSDRFSAERTGGSVSTLTIQRTQQEDSAVYLCASSLEAGAQETQYFGPGTRLLVL.

V gene TRBV4-1 combines with J gene TRBJ1-5, with 9 bases matching TRBD1. The CDR3 covers 17 residues. With V trimmed by 3 bases and J by 3 bases, 9 bases remained unmatched. From germline, CDR1 is MGHRA and CDR2 YSYEKL. The CDR3 loop reads CASSHSDGTGINQPQHF. The CDR3 nucleotides read TGCGCCAGCAGCCACTCTGACGGGACAGGGATCAATCAGCCCCAGCATTTT.

There are a few counts of this clone. At the DNA level, this CDR3 is encoded by other sequences in the same sample as well. As DNA, the CDR3 is TGTGCCTGGAGGACAGAGTATAATTCACCCCTCCACTTT. Encoded protein: CAWRTEYNSPLHF. The V and J genes are TRBV30 and TRBJ1-6; possibly TRBD1 for D (5 bases). This CDR3 contains 13 residues. CDR1 is GTSNPN, CDR2 SVGIG, per germline (reference sequence). V was trimmed by 3 bases and J by 4 bases, leaving 7 bases between them. The complete variable domain, with remaining parts taken from reference TRBV30 and TRBJ1-6, reads SQTIHQWPATLVQPVGSPLSLECTVEGTSNPNLYWYRQAAGRGLQLLFYSVGIGQISSEVPQNLSASRPQDRQFILSSKKLLLSDSGFYLCAWRTEYNSPLHFGNGTRLTVT.

The chain links TRBV5-6 to TRBJ2-7; TRBD1 aligns across 7 bases. This CDR3 is built from 13 residues. The V and J ends lost 6 bases and 6 bases, in that order; junction bases with no gene match: 9. Per germline, CDR1 SGHDT and CDR2 YYEEEE. The CDR3 DNA sequence: TGTGCCAGCACCGAGGGGGCTAGAATCGAGCAGTACTTC. Protein sequence: CASTEGARIEQYF. Full variable domain (rest looked up from reference TRBV5-6 and TRBJ2-7): DAGVTQSPTHLIKTRGQQVTLRCSPKSGHDTVSWYQQALGQGPQFIFQYYEEEERQRGNFPDRFSGHQFPNYSSELNVNALLLGDSALYLCASTEGARIEQYFGPGTRLTVT.

J is TRBJ1-4 and V is TRBV11-3, with a tentative D call TRBD1 (6 bases). The ends were cut back, 5 bases at V and 8 bases at J, with 27 bases in the middle. Germline CDR1 reads SGHNT; CDR2 reads YENEEA. CDR3 length: 18 amino acids. CDR3 residues: CASSERATQGSTIEKLFF. The CDR3 region has the DNA TGTGCCAGCAGCGAGAGGGCGACACAGGGCTCGACGATAGAAAAACTGTTTTTT.

The chain couples TRBV5-6 to TRBJ1-2; 7 bases line up with TRBD1. Trimming cost V 0 bases and J 5 bases; bases outside gene matches: 4. The CDR3 has 14 amino acids. Germline V gives CDR1 SGHDT, CDR2 YYEEEE. The DNA for the CDR3 is TGTGCCAGCAGCTTGGGGACAGGTTCTTATGGCTACACCTTC. This codes for CASSLGTGSYGYTF.

The chain has TRBV7-2 and TRBJ1-2; 10 bases fit TRBD1. V lost 1 base and J lost 7; bases outside the gene matches: 3. CDR3 length equals 14 residues. Per germline, CDR1 SGHTA and CDR2 FQGNSA. This CDR3 is CASSLEDRGSGYTF. In DNA, the CDR3 is TGTGCCAGCAGCTTAGAGGACAGGGGGAGTGGCTACACCTTC.

J is TRBJ2-6 and V is TRBV5-4, with 8 bases aligning to TRBD2. Germline CDR1 is SGHNT and CDR2 is YYREEE (reference sequence). The ends lost 9 bases at V and 3 bases at J; junction bases unmatched: 14. This CDR3 region has 17 residues. The CDR3 DNA sequence: TGTGCCACTATCGGGGGGGGCGGTATTTATGGGGCCAACGTCCTGACTTTC. Residues: CATIGGGGIYGANVLTF.

V gene TRBV6-5 combines with J gene TRBJ1-4, with D possibly TRBD1 on 5 matching bases. Trimming removed 6 bases from V and 6 bases from J, with 14 bases in between. The germline CDR1 and CDR2 sequences are MNHEY and SVGAGI. The CDR3 is 14 amino acids. CDR3 coding DNA: TGTGCCAGCAGCCGGGGGGGGAGGCATGAAAAACTGTTTTTT. Translated: CASSRGGRHEKLFF.

The chain links TRBV10-3 to TRBJ2-1; D is unclear. CDR3 size: 14 residues. CDR1 and CDR2 (germline): ENHRY, SYGVKD. The V end was cut by 10 bases, the J end by 0 bases, with 13 bases between. The DNA of the CDR3 is TGTGCCACCACGACGGAGAGCTCCTACAATGAGCAGTTCTTC. Its translation is CATTTESSYNEQFF.

V usage is TRBV23-1 and J usage is TRBJ1-1; 7 nucleotides align to TRBD1. TRBV23-1 carries the ORF label, with uncertain function. The length of the CDR3 is 16 residues. J was trimmed by 1 base and V by 2 bases; bases with no gene match: 7. CDR3 sequence: CASSQRAGQRNTEAFF. CDR3 in DNA: TGCGCCAGCAGTCAAAGGGCGGGACAGAGGAACACTGAAGCTTTCTTT.

This rearrangement joins TRBV5-4 to TRBJ2-3; D might be TRBD1 (6 bases). The ends were cut back, 5 bases at V and 0 bases at J, with 13 bases in the middle. Germline assignment: CDR1 SGHNT and CDR2 YYREEE (reference sequence). CDR3 size: 15 residues. This chain's CDR3 is CASRIPGQSTDTQYF. For the CDR3, the DNA is TGTGCCAGCAGGATTCCGGGACAAAGCACAGATACGCAGTATTTT.